The clone carrying this TCR beta chain has a count of ten or more. Antigen unknown. These data come from a study of human T cells and chemical hapten exposure. On the study more broadly: TCR yields per sample varied, mainly owing to small pooled library volume differences.

General study findings and limits: There was no change with DPC sensitization in TCRs above 1 in 1000 frequency.

Time point in this sample: patch test 2, 6 weeks after DPC sensitization. Treatment meaning: therapeutic diphenylcyclopropenone sensitization with weekly scalp DPC. Researchers sampled blood before each patch test went on. TCRdb itself ran the RACE reads through MiXCR, one entry per CDR3 protein. The sample has 89,000 or so distinct CDR3 sequences, about 6.6% seen once. The CDR3 covers 14 residues. V lost 10 bases to trimming and J lost 2 bases, with 18 bases between them. CDR1 is SGHTA, CDR2 FQGNSA, per germline. Sequencing was performed on whole blood, taken in connection with sensitization to the hapten diphenylcyclopropenone (DPC). The clonotype comes from a woman in her 30s with alopecia areata. Some clones in this sample may be carry-over from other donors' samples. The chain employs TRBV7-2 and TRBJ2-7; tentatively, D is TRBD1 (6 bases). The CDR3 sequence: CATRPGQNTYEQYF. CDR3 bases: TGTGCCACCAGACCCGGACAGAATACCTACGAGCAGTACTTC.